These 10 T cell receptor beta chains share one sample of origin, sequenced in a study of T cell responses to AZD1222 COVID-19 vaccine. TCRdb's copy holds only in-frame clones and misses some; the assay was immunoSEQ multiplex PCR. The sample has some 49,000 clones; 60% to 85% are singletons. The sample consisted of peripheral blood, taken on day 0 of AZD1222 vaccination. The receptors here all came from an adult in good health.

The chain combines TRBV5-5 with TRBJ1-1; D is perhaps TRBD1 (5 bases). The CDR3 has 15 residues. Germline V CDR1 and CDR2: SGHKS, YYEKEE (reference sequence). Trimming removed 2 bases from V and 3 bases from J, with 14 bases in between. The CDR3 coding sequence is TGTGCCAGCAGCTTTTCGGGGGTAAGGCACACTGAAGCTTTCTTT. This translates into CASSFSGVRHTEAFF. Full variable domain (outside the CDR3, taken from reference TRBV5-5 and TRBJ1-1): DAGVTQSPTHLIKTRGQQVTLRCSPISGHKSVSWYQQVLGQGPQFIFQYYEKEERGRGNFPDRFSARQFPNYSSELNVNALLLGDSALYLCASSFSGVRHTEAFFGQGTRLTVV.

In DNA, the CDR3 is TGCAGCGTTGACCGCCCGAGGGGCTACACCTTC. Translation gives CSVDRPRGYTF. V gene TRBV29-1 combines with J gene TRBJ1-2; no clear D gene. Germline-derived CDR1 and CDR2 are SQVTM and ANQGSEA. V was cut by 3 bases and J by 8 bases, with 10 bases left in between. This CDR3 comprises 11 residues.

This clone was seen only once. The rearrangement uses TRBV7-2 and TRBJ2-1, with D unresolved. The CDR3 loop spans 13 amino acids. Trimming stripped 7 bases from V and 0 bases from J, with 7 bases between. The germline V gene has CDR1 SGHTA and CDR2 FQGNSA. The CDR3 DNA follows: TGTGCCAGCAAGAAAAACTCCTACAATGAGCAGTTCTTC. Translation: CASKKNSYNEQFF. Full variable domain (outside the CDR3, taken from reference TRBV7-2 and TRBJ2-1): GAGVSQSPSNKVTEKGKDVELRCDPISGHTALYWYRQSLGQGLEFLIYFQGNSAPDKSGLPSDRFSAERTGGSVSTLTIQRTQQEDSAVYLCASKKNSYNEQFFGPGTRLTVL.

This clone appeared a few times. The chain links TRBV28 to TRBJ1-4; tentative D call: TRBD1 (6 bases). The CDR3 runs to 14 residues. Germline lookup yields CDR1 MDHEN and CDR2 SYDVKM. Trimming cost V 3 bases and J 10 bases, with 15 bases left between them. The CDR3 loop reads CASSFSRGDGKLFF. CDR3 nucleotides: TGTGCCAGCAGTTTCAGTAGGGGGGACGGAAAACTGTTTTTT.

V usage is TRBV27 and J usage is TRBJ1-5; D unclear. The V end was cut by 4 bases, the J end by 2 bases, with 15 bases between. The CDR3 covers 16 residues. Per the germline V gene, CDR1 is MNHEY and CDR2 is SMNVEV (reference sequence). In DNA, the CDR3 is TGTGCCAGCAGTTCTATTCAGGACCGGGGCAATCAGCCCCAGCATTTT. Protein: CASSSIQDRGNQPQHF.

The chain combines TRBV6-6 with TRBJ2-3; 9 nucleotides agree with TRBD2. This CDR3 comprises 15 residues. Losses at the gene ends were 6 bases for V and 2 bases for J; bases not matched to a gene: 6. Germline CDR1 is MNHNY and CDR2 is SVGAGI (reference sequence). The CDR3 protein is CASRGERGVTDTQYF. The CDR3 DNA sequence: TGTGCCAGCAGAGGCGAGCGGGGGGTCACAGATACGCAGTATTTT.

The rearrangement joins TRBV19 to TRBJ1-3; D remains ambiguous. Germline-derived CDR1 and CDR2 are LNHDA and SQIVND (reference sequence). The CDR3 contains 12 residues. This CDR3 is CATARSGNTIYF. The CDR3 DNA follows: TGTGCGACCGCCCGCTCTGGAAACACCATATATTTT.

This chain uses TRBV27 with TRBJ1-5; D is possibly TRBD1 (5 bases). V was clipped by 6 bases and J by 9 bases, with 12 bases between them. The germline V gene has CDR1 MNHEY and CDR2 SMNVEV (reference sequence). The CDR3 sequence is 12 residues long. CDR3 sequence reads: CASSRMGGPQHF. The DNA for the CDR3 is TGTGCCAGCAGCCGGATGGGGGGGCCCCAGCATTTT.

This clone was counted at least ten times. The V call is TRBV6-1, the J call TRBJ1-5; D remains unclear. CDR3 length: 14 amino acids. CDR1 MNHNS and CDR2 SASEGT come from the germline V gene. V lost 1 base, J lost 3 bases, and 7 bases lay in between. For the CDR3, the DNA is TGTGCCAGCAGTGAAGTGCTCTTCAATCAGCCCCAGCATTTT. Protein product: CASSEVLFNQPQHF.

The chain has TRBV11-2 and TRBJ2-1; D possibly corresponds to TRBD2 (5 bases). Between the trimmed V and J ends, which lost 2 bases and 6 bases, there was a span of 14 bases. CDR1 SGHAT and CDR2 FQNNGV come from the germline V gene. The CDR3 runs 15 residues. The CDR3 loop is CASSLRAGGSNEQFF. The CDR3 DNA reads TGTGCCAGCAGCTTAAGGGCGGGCGGTTCCAATGAGCAGTTCTTC.